Detailed here is one T cell receptor (beta chain). Antigen: not known. The primer mix had 60 Vbeta and 13 Jbeta primers. Sequencing was performed with immunoSEQ multiplex PCR; in TCRdb, only in-frame clones are kept and a portion is missing. The sample lists roughly 180,000 clones; 80% to 90% were seen once. Germline V gene data show CDR1 as MNHEY and CDR2 as SVGAGI. J was trimmed by 2 bases and V by 6 bases; bases with no gene match: 5. This CDR3 is 15 amino acids long. This specimen belongs to a study of cytomegalovirus exposure and HLA in healthy donors. Study findings and constraints: In a later analysis, a missense DCLRE1C variant was linked to TCR beta V- and J-gene trimming. Certain sequence variants were highly shared and formed a cluster, and this cluster was likely a sequencing artifact.

The sequenced sample was PBMCs. The chain combines TRBV6-5 with TRBJ2-3; 10 bases are a match to TRBD2. The TCR sequence derives from a male donor in good health and CMV-seronegative. The chain's CDR3 is CASRTGLAATDTQYF. The CDR3 region has the DNA TGTGCCAGCAGAACAGGACTAGCGGCCACAGATACGCAGTATTTT.